The present entry profiles one T cell receptor (beta chain) with its context. Its antigen is undetermined. Trimming removed 5 bases from V and 2 bases from J, with 12 bases in between. The CDR3 extends over 13 amino acids. CDR1 is SQVTM, CDR2 ANQGSEA, per germline. The entry originates in a study of CD8+ T cells in alopecia areata. Whole-study context: Treated patients swallowed 5 to 10 mg of oral tofacitinib twice daily. Findings and limits, study-wide: In patients, TCRs were shared less clearly than in mice, and HLA may possibly be involved. Scalp and blood retained many expanded lesional clones during tofacitinib.

Treatment denoted: oral pan-JAK inhibitor, 5-10 mg twice daily. Sequencing relied on a cDNA template that was reverse transcribed from extracted RNA. Repertoires were generated with immunoSEQ multiplex PCR, while TCRdb's copy carries only in-frame clones and drops some. The data hold 70,000 or so clones, with approximately 29% observed a single time. This clonotype was obtained from a human donor with alopecia areata. The input for sequencing was CD8+ T cells sorted from blood, taken at week 4, from a patient treated with tofacitinib. The V and J genes are TRBV29-1 and TRBJ1-1; no clear D. CDR3 DNA sequence: TGCAGCGTTCGACCTGATTACAACACTGAAGCTTTCTTT. This encodes CSVRPDYNTEAFF.